These T cell receptor beta chains were read from a single sample in a study of OX40 agonist ivuxolimab in advanced cancers. The protocol was immunoSEQ multiplex PCR, while the TCRdb copy is restricted to in-frame clones and leaves out a portion. The sample holds tens of thousands of clones; 85% to 90% are singletons and the top ten take roughly 0.51%. Sequencing was performed on CD4+ or CD8+ T cells sorted from blood, taken in a trial of the OX40 agonist ivuxolimab. These receptor sequences come from an adult with an advanced solid tumor such as melanoma, head and neck, liver or kidney cancer. CDR3s include the opening cysteine and the closing phenylalanine or tryptophan. Each record gives: clone size, D gene, J gene, V gene, CDR3 protein, CDR3 DNA. The D gene is left open where the match is weak. Clone sizes are given selectively: once, few, many, or a class where the clone is expanded.

>-|-|TRBJ2-7|TRBV11-3
CASSLARFSYEQYF
TGTGCCAGCAGCTTAGCTAGATTCAGCTACGAGCAGTACTTC
>-|-|TRBJ1-1|TRBV4-1
CASSHLSVPEAFF
TGCGCCAGCAGCCATCTATCAGTCCCTGAAGCTTTCTTT
>-|TRBD2|TRBJ2-5|TRBV7-7
CASSLGLAGGETQYF
TGTGCTAGCAGCTTAGGACTAGCGGGAGGAGAGACCCAGTACTTC
>-|-|TRBJ2-2|TRBV7-9
CASSFVGRTGELFF
TGTGCCAGCAGCTTTGTTGGACGGACCGGGGAGCTGTTTTTT
>once|TRBD1|TRBJ2-1|TRBV6-5
CASSSGGSSYNEQFF
TGTGCCAGCAGTTCAGGGGGAAGCTCCTACAATGAGCAGTTCTTC
>-|-|TRBJ2-3|TRBV7-6
CASSFSRGGPDTQYF
TGTGCCAGCAGCTTCAGCAGGGGTGGACCAGATACGCAGTATTTT
>-|-|TRBJ1-5|TRBV6-1
CASSRALGGTQPQHF
TGTGCCAGCAGTAGGGCCTTGGGGGGGACCCAGCCCCAGCATTTT
>-|TRBD1|TRBJ1-2|TRBV18
CASSQGVNYGYTF
TGTGCCAGCTCGCAGGGGGTTAACTATGGCTACACCTTC
>-|-|TRBJ2-3|TRBV5-1
CASSFWLETDTQYF
TGCGCCAGCAGCTTCTGGCTAGAAACAGATACGCAGTATTTT
>-|-|TRBJ1-5|TRBV6-5
CASSYGTNQPQHF
TGTGCCAGCAGCTACGGGACAAATCAGCCCCAGCATTTT
>-|TRBD1|TRBJ2-2|TRBV19
CASSIQTGGYGELFF
TGTGCCAGTAGTATACAGACAGGGGGCTACGGGGAGCTGTTTTTT
>once|TRBD2|TRBJ2-2|TRBV29-1
CSVVTGGGNIGELFF
TGCAGCGTTGTTACTGGCGGGGGGAACATCGGGGAGCTGTTTTTT
>-|TRBD1|TRBJ2-7|TRBV7-6
CASSLGGTGQPYEQYF
TGTGCCAGCAGCTTAGGTGGAACGGGACAGCCCTACGAGCAGTACTTC
>once|-|TRBJ1-2|TRBV11-2
CASSLEGDGYTF
TGTGCCAGCAGCTTAGAGGGGGACGGCTACACCTTC
>-|TRBD2|TRBJ2-1|TRBV11-3
CASSQSGSGYNEQFF
TGTGCCAGCAGCCAAAGCGGGAGCGGGTACAATGAGCAGTTCTTC
>-|-|TRBJ1-4|TRBV2
CASSEGLPNEKLFF
TGTGCCAGCAGTGAAGGGCTCCCTAATGAAAAACTGTTTTTT
>-|-|TRBJ1-1|TRBV9
CASSVEDNTEAFF
TGTGCCAGCAGCGTAGAGGATAACACTGAAGCTTTCTTT
>-|-|TRBJ2-1|TRBV5-5
CASSPSERGRVGNEQFF
TGTGCCAGCAGCCCGAGTGAAAGGGGGAGGGTAGGCAATGAGCAGTTCTTC
>-|-|TRBJ2-3|TRBV5-4
CASSLVGRGDTDTQYF
TGTGCCAGCAGCTTGGTGGGCAGGGGTGACACAGATACGCAGTATTTT
>-|-|TRBJ2-2|TRBV5-1
CASSLAEITGELFF
TGCGCCAGCAGCCTAGCAGAGATCACCGGGGAGCTGTTTTTT
>-|TRBD2|TRBJ2-5|TRBV2
CARAGVDQETQYF
TGTGCCAGAGCGGGAGTGGACCAAGAGACCCAGTACTTC
>-|-|TRBJ2-3|TRBV11-3
CASSLAVTGDPSTDTQYF
TGTGCCAGCAGCTTAGCCGTCACAGGCGACCCTAGCACAGATACGCAGTATTTT
>-|TRBD2|TRBJ2-1|TRBV28
CASSTGTRRGSSYNEQFF
TGTGCCAGCAGTACCGGGACTAGGAGGGGGAGTTCCTACAATGAGCAGTTCTTC
>-|-|TRBJ2-3|TRBV2
CASSEGGHMTDTQYF
TGTGCCAGCAGTGAGGGGGGGCATATGACAGATACGCAGTATTTT
>-|-|TRBJ2-1|TRBV6-6
CASSTTEARTFNEQFF
TGTGCCAGCAGTACGACTGAAGCCCGGACTTTTAATGAGCAGTTCTTC
>-|TRBD1|TRBJ2-5|TRBV30
CAWIGTAQETQYF
TGTGCCTGGATCGGGACAGCCCAAGAGACCCAGTACTTC
>medium-sized|-|TRBJ2-2|TRBV19
CASSPGINTGELFF
TGTGCCAGTAGCCCAGGGATTAACACCGGGGAGCTGTTTTTT
>-|-|TRBJ1-3|TRBV14
CASRLTGTGNTIYF
TGTGCCAGCAGACTTACAGGGACTGGAAACACCATATATTTT
>-|-|TRBJ2-1|TRBV14
CASSQGTNSYNEQFF
TGTGCCAGCAGCCAAGGGACCAACTCCTACAATGAGCAGTTCTTC
>-|TRBD2|TRBJ2-5|TRBV7-9
CASSLLAGPGETQYF
TGTGCCAGCAGCTTACTAGCGGGACCTGGTGAGACCCAGTACTTC
>few|-|TRBJ1-3|TRBV6-1
CASSSDLNTIYF
TGTGCCAGCAGTTCTGACCTTAACACCATATATTTT
>-|-|TRBJ2-5|TRBV7-8
CASSLESLQETQYF
TGTGCCAGCAGCTTAGAATCACTCCAAGAGACCCAGTACTTC
>-|-|TRBJ2-1|TRBV29-1
CSVEDRRQAYNEQFF
TGCAGCGTTGAAGATAGGCGGCAGGCCTACAATGAGCAGTTCTTC
>-|-|TRBJ2-2|TRBV5-1
CASSEVLSTGELFF
TGCGCCAGCAGTGAGGTTCTGAGTACCGGGGAGCTGTTTTTT
>-|-|TRBJ2-3|TRBV11-2
CASSLRRDATDTQYF
TGTGCCAGCAGCTTACGGCGGGACGCTACAGATACGCAGTATTTT
>once|TRBD2|TRBJ2-7|TRBV10-1
CASSPSGSTGEQYF
TGCGCCAGCAGTCCTAGCGGGAGTACTGGGGAGCAGTACTTC